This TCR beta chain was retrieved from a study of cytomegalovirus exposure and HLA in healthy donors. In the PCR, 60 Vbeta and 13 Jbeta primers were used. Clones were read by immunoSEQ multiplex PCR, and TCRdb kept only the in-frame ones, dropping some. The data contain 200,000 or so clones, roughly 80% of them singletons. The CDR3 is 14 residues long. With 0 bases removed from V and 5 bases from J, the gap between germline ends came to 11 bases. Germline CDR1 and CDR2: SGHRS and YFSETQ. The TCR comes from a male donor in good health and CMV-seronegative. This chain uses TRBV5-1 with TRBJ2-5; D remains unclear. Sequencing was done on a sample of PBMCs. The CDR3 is CASSLDPSLETQYF. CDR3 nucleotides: TGCGCCAGCAGCTTGGACCCTAGTCTTGAGACCCAGTACTTC.